Below, 21 T cell receptor beta chains from the same sample are listed, as sequenced in a study of cytomegalovirus exposure and HLA in healthy donors. Amplification used 60 Vbeta primers and 13 Jbeta primers. Generated by immunoSEQ multiplex PCR, the TCRdb table keeps only in-frame clones and is missing some. The data hold tens of thousands of clones, with roughly 80% observed a single time. Sequences were obtained from PBMCs. All receptors come from a male donor in good health and CMV-seropositive.

The chain recombines TRBV6-5 with TRBJ2-7; 7 bases align to TRBD2. Germline V CDR1 and CDR2: MNHEY, SVGAGI. The V gene end was trimmed by 7 bases and the J gene end by 6 bases; junction bases not matched to a gene: 12. The CDR3 length is 14 residues. In DNA, the CDR3 is TGTGCCAGCAAGCCCGGGACTACCGGCCGCGAGCAGTACTTC. Translating it yields CASKPGTTGREQYF.

The genes are TRBV7-2 and TRBJ2-7; TRBD1 matches 8 bases. The germline V gene encodes CDR1 SGHTA and CDR2 FQGNSA. The CDR3 sequence is 13 residues long. V lost 5 bases, J lost 7 bases, and 7 bases stayed unmatched. The CDR3 region has the DNA TGTGCCAGCAGCCCCGGACAGGGTCAAGAGCAGTACTTC. This codes for CASSPGQGQEQYF.

The chain combines TRBV18 with TRBJ1-1, with 8 bases that match TRBD1. Germline CDR1 reads KGHSH; CDR2 reads LQKENI. The junction had 9 bases not matched to a gene; V was cut back by 3 bases and J by 0 bases. The CDR3 contains 17 residues. In DNA, the CDR3 is TGTGCCAGCTCACCGGACAGGGATCGACGGTTGAACACTGAAGCTTTCTTT. It specifies CASSPDRDRRLNTEAFF.

The chain is built from TRBV29-1 and TRBJ1-2; 10 bases map to TRBD1. Trimming took 1 base from V and 4 from J; bases not matched to a gene: 6. The CDR3 loop spans 15 amino acids. CDR1 SQVTM and CDR2 ANQGSEA come from the germline V gene. The CDR3 region is CSVEASTGGGYGYTF. CDR3 nucleotides: TGCAGCGTTGAAGCATCGACAGGGGGCGGCTATGGCTACACCTTC.

V is TRBV30 and J is TRBJ1-2; D perhaps matches TRBD1 (6 bases). Germline lookup yields CDR1 GTSNPN and CDR2 SVGIG (reference sequence). The CDR3 is made up of 12 amino acids. V shed 0 bases and J shed 7 bases, with 9 bases lying between them. The CDR3 coding sequence is TGTGCCTGGAGTGTTACAGGGTTTGGCTACACCTTC. It codes for CAWSVTGFGYTF.

This chain links TRBV11-2 with TRBJ2-1; TRBD1 aligns across 8 bases. The CDR3 is 14 amino acids. Germline CDR1 and CDR2: SGHAT and FQNNGV. Losses at the gene ends were 4 bases for V and 2 bases for J; bases not matched to a gene: 1. The CDR3 region is CASSSDRAYNEQFF. The CDR3, as DNA: TGTGCCAGCAGCTCGGACAGGGCCTACAATGAGCAGTTCTTC.

This chain joins TRBV15 and TRBJ2-5; TRBD1 matches 7 bases. Matching the DNA end better, TRBJ2-7 makes the J call doubtful. In germline, CDR1 is LNHNV, CDR2 YYDKDF (reference sequence). CDR3 length: 16 amino acids. CDR3 nucleotide sequence: TGTGCCACCAGCAGAGATCAAATGGGGACAGCTTACGAGCAGTACTTC. It translates to CATSRDQMGTAYEQYF.

The genes are TRBV7-8 and TRBJ2-5; D gene ambiguous. V was cut by 5 bases and J by 0 bases, with 4 bases left in between. CDR1 and CDR2 from the germline V gene are SGHVS and FQNEAQ. This CDR3 is built from 12 residues. CDR3 DNA sequence: TGTGCCAGCAGCCCCTACCAAGAGACCCAGTACTTC. Its protein is CASSPYQETQYF.

This clone has a handful of counts. The chain employs TRBV28 and TRBJ1-4, with D perhaps TRBD1 (5 bases). Germline CDR1 MDHEN, CDR2 SYDVKM. This CDR3 is built from 14 residues. With 6 bases removed from V and 2 bases from J, the gap between germline ends came to 10 bases. This CDR3 reads CASSTPGTNEKLFF. The DNA for the CDR3 is TGTGCCAGCAGCACCCCAGGGACTAATGAAAAACTGTTTTTT.

The count of this clone is one. The rearrangement uses TRBV7-7 and TRBJ2-3; D may be TRBD2 (5 bases). Germline assignment: CDR1 SSHAT and CDR2 FNYEAQ (reference sequence). V was clipped by 2 bases and J by 5 bases, with 11 bases between them. The CDR3 runs to 14 residues. The CDR3 DNA reads TGTGCCAGCAGCTTAAGCCTGGCGGGAGATACGCAGTATTTT. Translated: CASSLSLAGDTQYF.

This clone was recorded only once. Compared with germline, one end of the junction differs, possibly owing to a read error. The CDR3 reads CASSSGTGGSNEQYF. In DNA form, the CDR3 reads TGCGCCAGCAGCTCGGGGACAGGGGGCTCCAACGAGCAGTACTTC. The chain couples TRBV5-1 to TRBJ2-7; TRBD1 aligns across 12 bases. The CDR3 runs 15 residues. Germline CDR1 SGHRS, CDR2 YFSETQ.

The sample holds one count of this clone. The V gene is TRBV7-9, the J gene TRBJ1-5; no firm D call. Germline CDR1 and CDR2: SEHNR and FQNEAQ (reference sequence). This CDR3 has 14 amino acids. V lost 5 bases, J lost 3 bases, and 11 bases lay in between. CDR3 protein: CASSEDGINQPQHF. CDR3 nucleotides: TGTGCCAGCAGCGAGGACGGGATCAATCAGCCCCAGCATTTT.

The rearrangement uses TRBV18 and TRBJ2-1; 10 nucleotides line up with TRBD2. The CDR3 is 17 amino acids. V shed 1 base and J 0 bases; nucleotides not matched to a gene: 3. Germline CDR1 and CDR2: KGHSH and LQKENI. CDR3 residues: CASSPQRGGVSYNEQFF. The DNA of the CDR3 is TGTGCCAGCTCACCACAGCGGGGGGGGGTCTCCTACAATGAGCAGTTCTTC.

This chain joins TRBV7-9 and TRBJ1-1; TRBD1 agrees at 8 bases. The CDR3 contains 13 residues. The germline V gene has CDR1 SEHNR and CDR2 FQNEAQ (reference sequence). V lost 3 bases to trimming and J lost 10 bases; unmatched junction nucleotides: 7. This CDR3 reads CASSFDRGGGAFF. The CDR3 DNA reads as TGTGCCAGCAGCTTCGACAGGGGAGGAGGAGCTTTCTTT.

The V gene is TRBV4-2, the J gene TRBJ1-4, with a tentative D call TRBD1 (5 bases). V lost 3 bases to trimming and J lost 0 bases, with 14 bases between them. CDR3 length: 17 amino acids. Germline CDR1 LGHNA, CDR2 YNFKEQ. The DNA for the CDR3 is TGTGCCAGCAGCCATATTAACCGGGGGGCAACTAATGAAAAACTGTTTTTT. Its protein is CASSHINRGATNEKLFF.

J is TRBJ2-5 and V is TRBV15; 8 bases map to TRBD1. In germline, CDR1 is LNHNV, CDR2 YYDKDF (reference sequence). The CDR3 runs to 15 residues. After removal of 2 bases from V and 0 bases from J, the junction contained 2 bases not matched to a gene. CDR3 loop: CATSRRTGYQETQYF. The CDR3 bases are TGTGCCACCAGCAGACGGACAGGGTACCAAGAGACCCAGTACTTC.

V is TRBV19 and J is TRBJ2-7; D may be TRBD2 (6 bases). CDR1 LNHDA and CDR2 SQIVND come from the germline V gene (reference sequence). The CDR3 loop spans 15 amino acids. V lost 1 base to trimming and J lost 0 bases, with 10 bases between them. CDR3 nucleotides: TGTGCCAGTAGTATAGCGGGGGTTGGCTCCTACGAGCAGTACTTC. This gives the protein CASSIAGVGSYEQYF.

This clone was seen only a few times. The chain's CDR3 is CASSMGQSSYNSPLHF. The CDR3 nucleotides read TGTGCCAGTAGTATGGGACAGAGCTCCTATAATTCACCCCTCCACTTT. The chain has TRBV19 and TRBJ1-6; 7 nucleotides agree with TRBD1. Trimming removed 3 bases from V and 0 bases from J; junction bases left unmatched: 2. Germline V gives CDR1 LNHDA, CDR2 SQIVND (reference sequence). The length of the CDR3 is 16 residues.

The rearrangement joins TRBV6-5 to TRBJ2-3, with 8 bases aligning to TRBD2. V shed 0 bases, J shed 0 bases, and the junction held 2 bases outside the gene matches. The CDR3 covers 16 residues. Germline values: CDR1 MNHEY, CDR2 SVGAGI. DNA of the CDR3: TGTGCCAGCAGTTACTCTAGCGGGGTTAGCACAGATACGCAGTATTTT. Translation: CASSYSSGVSTDTQYF.

This clone appeared a single time. The chain combines TRBV10-2 with TRBJ2-6, with a weak D call TRBD1 (5 bases). The germline V and J ends were trimmed by 0 bases and 4 bases, with 10 bases remaining between them. Germline V gene lookup returns CDR1 WSHSY and CDR2 SAAADI. The CDR3 totals 16 residues. CDR3 coding DNA: TGCGCCAGCAGTGAGTCGTGGGGCACCGGGGCCAACGTCCTGACTTTC. It specifies CASSESWGTGANVLTF.

The chain employs TRBV11-3 and TRBJ2-6; 8 nucleotides line up with TRBD2. Per germline, CDR1 SGHNT and CDR2 YENEEA. Trimming at V came to 5 bases and at J to 4 bases, leaving 10 bases not matched to a gene. The CDR3 sequence is 17 residues long. This chain's CDR3 is CASSPGGGAHGANVLTF. CDR3 coding DNA: TGTGCCAGCAGCCCCGGGGGGGGCGCCCACGGGGCCAACGTCCTGACTTTC.